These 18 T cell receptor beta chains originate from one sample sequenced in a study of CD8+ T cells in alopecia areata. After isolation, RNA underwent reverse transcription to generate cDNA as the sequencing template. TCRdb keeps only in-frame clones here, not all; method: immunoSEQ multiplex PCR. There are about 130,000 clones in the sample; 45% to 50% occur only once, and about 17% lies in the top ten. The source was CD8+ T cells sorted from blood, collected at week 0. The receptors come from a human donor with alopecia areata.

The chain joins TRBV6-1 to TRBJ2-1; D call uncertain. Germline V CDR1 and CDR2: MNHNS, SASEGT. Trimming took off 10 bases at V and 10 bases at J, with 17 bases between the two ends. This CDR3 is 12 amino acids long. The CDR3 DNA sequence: TGTGCCATAAGGGTGGTCGAATTGGAGCAGTTCTTC. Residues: CAIRVVELEQFF.

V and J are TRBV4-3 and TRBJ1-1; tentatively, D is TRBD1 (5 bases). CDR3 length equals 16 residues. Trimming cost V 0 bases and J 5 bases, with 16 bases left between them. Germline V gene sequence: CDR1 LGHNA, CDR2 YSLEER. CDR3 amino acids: CASSQDMGGSGTEAFF. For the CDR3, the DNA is TGCGCCAGCAGCCAAGATATGGGGGGATCTGGGACTGAAGCTTTCTTT.

The CDR3 region is CAWSVGPKVSYEQYF. CDR3 coding DNA: TGTGCCTGGAGTGTTGGACCGAAGGTCTCCTACGAGCAGTACTTC. The rearrangement uses TRBV30 and TRBJ2-7; D is uncertain. Germline CDR1 reads GTSNPN; CDR2 reads SVGIG (reference sequence). The V gene lost 0 bases and the J gene lost 0 bases, with 12 bases spanning the gap. The CDR3 sequence is 15 residues long.

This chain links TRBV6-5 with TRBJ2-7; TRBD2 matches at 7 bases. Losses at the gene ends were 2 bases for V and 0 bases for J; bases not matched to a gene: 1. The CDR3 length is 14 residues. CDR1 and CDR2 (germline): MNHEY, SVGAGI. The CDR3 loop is CASSYREGSYEQYF. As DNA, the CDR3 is TGTGCCAGCAGTTACAGGGAGGGCTCCTACGAGCAGTACTTC.

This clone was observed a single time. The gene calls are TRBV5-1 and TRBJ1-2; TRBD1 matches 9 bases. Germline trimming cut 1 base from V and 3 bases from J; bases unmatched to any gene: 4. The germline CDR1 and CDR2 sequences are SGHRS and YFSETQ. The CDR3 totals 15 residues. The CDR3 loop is CASSLRGQGDYGYTF. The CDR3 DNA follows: TGCGCCAGCAGCTTGCGGGGACAGGGAGACTATGGCTACACCTTC.

The CDR3 loop is CASSSRLATSGRTSGANVLTF. CDR3 DNA: TGTGCCAGCAGTTCCCGCCTGGCGACTAGCGGGCGCACCTCTGGGGCCAACGTCCTGACTTTC. V and J are TRBV27 and TRBJ2-6; the match to TRBD2 covers 10 bases. V lost 4 bases, J lost 0 bases, and 15 bases stayed unmatched. Germline V CDR1 and CDR2: MNHEY, SMNVEV (reference sequence). The CDR3 is 21 residues long.

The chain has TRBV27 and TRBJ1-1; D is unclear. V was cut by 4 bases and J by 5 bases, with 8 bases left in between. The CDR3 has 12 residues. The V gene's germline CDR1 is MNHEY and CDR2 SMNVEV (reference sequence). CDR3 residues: CASSSPGTEAFF. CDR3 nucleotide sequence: TGTGCCAGCAGTTCCCCGGGGACTGAAGCTTTCTTT.

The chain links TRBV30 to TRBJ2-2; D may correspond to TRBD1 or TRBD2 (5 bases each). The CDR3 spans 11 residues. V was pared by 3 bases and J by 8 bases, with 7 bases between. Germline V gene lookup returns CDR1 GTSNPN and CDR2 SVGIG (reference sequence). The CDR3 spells CAWSEGGELFF. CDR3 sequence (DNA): TGTGCCTGGAGCGAGGGGGGGGAGCTGTTTTTT.

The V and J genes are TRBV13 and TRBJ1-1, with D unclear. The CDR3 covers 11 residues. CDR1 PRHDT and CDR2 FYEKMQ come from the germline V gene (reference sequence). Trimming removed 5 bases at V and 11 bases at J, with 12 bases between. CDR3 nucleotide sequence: TGTGCCAGCAGCATTGGACGAAGGGCTTTCTTT. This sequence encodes CASSIGRRAFF.

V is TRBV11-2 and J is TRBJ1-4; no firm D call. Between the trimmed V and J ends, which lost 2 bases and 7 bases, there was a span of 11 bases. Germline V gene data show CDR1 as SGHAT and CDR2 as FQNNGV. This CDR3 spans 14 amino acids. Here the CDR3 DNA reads TGTGCCAGCAGCTTAAGACCGAGGAGTGAAAAACTGTTTTTT. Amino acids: CASSLRPRSEKLFF.

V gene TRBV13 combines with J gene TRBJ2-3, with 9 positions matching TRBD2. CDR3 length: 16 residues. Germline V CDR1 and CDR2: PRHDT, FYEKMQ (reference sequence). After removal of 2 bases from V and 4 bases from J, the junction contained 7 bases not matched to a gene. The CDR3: CASSLFRGGAADTQYF. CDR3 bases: TGTGCCAGCAGCTTATTCCGCGGGGGGGCCGCAGATACGCAGTATTTT. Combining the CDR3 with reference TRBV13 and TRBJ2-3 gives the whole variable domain AAGVIQSPRHLIKEKRETATLKCYPIPRHDTVYWYQQGPGQDPQFLISFYEKMQSDKGSIPDRFSAQQFSDYHSELNMSSLELGDSALYFCASSLFRGGAADTQYFGPGTRLTVL.

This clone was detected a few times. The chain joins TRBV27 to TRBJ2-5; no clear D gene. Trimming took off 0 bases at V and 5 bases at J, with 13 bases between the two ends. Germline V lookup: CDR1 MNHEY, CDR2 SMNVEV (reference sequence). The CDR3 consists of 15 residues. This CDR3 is CASSLSKFGRETQYF. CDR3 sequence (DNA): TGTGCCAGCAGTTTATCGAAGTTCGGTCGGGAGACCCAGTACTTC.

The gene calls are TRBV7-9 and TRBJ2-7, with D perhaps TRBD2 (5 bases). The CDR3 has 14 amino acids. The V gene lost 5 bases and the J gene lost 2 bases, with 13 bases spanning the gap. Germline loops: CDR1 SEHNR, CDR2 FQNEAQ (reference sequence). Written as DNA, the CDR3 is TGTGCCAGCAGCCCCTCGGAGGTCCCCTACGAGCAGTACTTC. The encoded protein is CASSPSEVPYEQYF.

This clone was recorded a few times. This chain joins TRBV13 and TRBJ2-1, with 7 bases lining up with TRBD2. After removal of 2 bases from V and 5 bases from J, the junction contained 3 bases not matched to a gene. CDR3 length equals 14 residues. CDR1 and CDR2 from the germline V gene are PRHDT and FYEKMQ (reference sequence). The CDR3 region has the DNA TGTGCCAGCAGCTTAAATCTAGCGGACAATGAGCAGTTCTTC. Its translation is CASSLNLADNEQFF.

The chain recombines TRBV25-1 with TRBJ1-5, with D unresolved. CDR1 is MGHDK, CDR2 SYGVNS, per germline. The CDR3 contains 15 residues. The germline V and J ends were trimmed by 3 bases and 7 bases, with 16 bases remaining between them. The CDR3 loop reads CASSDPDHKEQPQHF. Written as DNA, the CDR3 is TGTGCCAGCAGTGATCCCGATCACAAGGAGCAGCCCCAGCATTTT.

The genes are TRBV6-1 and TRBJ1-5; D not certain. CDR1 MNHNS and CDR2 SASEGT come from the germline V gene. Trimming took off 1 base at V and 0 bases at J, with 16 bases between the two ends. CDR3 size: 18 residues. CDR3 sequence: CASSEVVMRVGSNQPQHF. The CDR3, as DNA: TGTGCCAGCAGTGAAGTAGTGATGAGGGTAGGTAGCAATCAGCCCCAGCATTTT.

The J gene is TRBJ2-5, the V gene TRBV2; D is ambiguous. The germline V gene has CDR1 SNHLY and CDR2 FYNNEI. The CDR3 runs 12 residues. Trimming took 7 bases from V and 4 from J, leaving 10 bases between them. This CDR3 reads CASMDQGETQYF. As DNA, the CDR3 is TGTGCCAGCATGGACCAAGGAGAGACCCAGTACTTC.

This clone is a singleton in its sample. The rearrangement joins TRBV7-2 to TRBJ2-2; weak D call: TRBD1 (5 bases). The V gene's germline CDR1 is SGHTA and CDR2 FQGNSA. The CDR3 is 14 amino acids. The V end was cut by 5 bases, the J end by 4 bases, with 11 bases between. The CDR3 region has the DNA TGTGCCAGCAGCCAACGGACACTCACCGGGGAGCTGTTTTTT. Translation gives CASSQRTLTGELFF.